This section outlines one TCR beta chain sequence together with its context. Its specificity is not known. These data come from a study of cytomegalovirus exposure and HLA in healthy donors. Study-wide results and limits: Reportedly, diagnosis of cytomegalovirus status by the classifier showed high specificity and sensitivity. In a later analysis, across HLA loci, associated TCR counts were highest for DRB1, lowest for HLA-C. Reports indicate that TCR beta sequences accurately predicted the HLA-A and HLA-B alleles of most subjects.

PCR amplification relied on 60 Vbeta primers (plus 13 Jbeta primers). This table comes from immunoSEQ multiplex PCR, and its TCRdb copy is limited to in-frame clones, with some not included. The listing records about 74,000 clones. This sequence originates from a female donor in good health and CMV-seropositive. Sequences were obtained from PBMCs.

In nucleotides, the CDR3 is TGTGCCAGCAGTGAAAGCCAGGGGGTAGGAAAACTGTTTTTT. Encoded protein: CASSESQGVGKLFF. V gene TRBV6-1 combines with J gene TRBJ1-4, with 7 bases identical to TRBD1. Germline trimming cut 2 bases from V and 10 bases from J; bases unmatched to any gene: 7. This CDR3 region has 14 residues. Per germline, CDR1 MNHNS and CDR2 SASEGT.